What follows are 12 T cell receptor beta chains derived from one specimen sequenced in a study of cytomegalovirus exposure and HLA in healthy donors. The PCR had 60 Vbeta and 13 Jbeta primers. Clones were read by immunoSEQ multiplex PCR, and TCRdb kept only the in-frame ones, dropping some. The sample holds more than 150,000 clones, roughly 75% seen once. Sequencing used PBMCs. The receptors shown here come from a woman in her 40s in good health and CMV-seropositive.

V gene TRBV7-6 combines with J gene TRBJ2-2; D ambiguous. V was shortened by 6 bases and J by 4 bases, with 15 bases between the two germline ends. The CDR3 is 15 amino acids. The germline V gene has CDR1 SGHVS and CDR2 FNYEAQ. As DNA, the CDR3 is TGTGCCAGCAGGGGTTGGTCCGGGTCCACCGGGGAGCTGTTTTTT. Its protein product is CASRGWSGSTGELFF.

This clone appeared a single time. The V gene is TRBV7-6, the J gene TRBJ1-1, with a possible D match to TRBD1 (6 bases). This CDR3 spans 15 amino acids. Germline CDR1 reads SGHVS; CDR2 reads FNYEAQ. V was shortened by 5 bases and J by 1 base, with 14 bases between the two germline ends. The CDR3 loop reads CASSGTLGRNTEAFF. The CDR3 DNA follows: TGTGCCAGCAGCGGGACACTGGGTCGGAACACTGAAGCTTTCTTT.

This chain links TRBV7-6 with TRBJ2-6; no definite D call. This CDR3 region has 16 residues. From germline, CDR1 is SGHVS and CDR2 FNYEAQ. V shed 5 bases and J shed 4 bases, with 15 bases lying between them. The DNA of the CDR3 is TGTGCCAGCAGCCCCCAAACCACTCCCGGGGCCAACGTCCTGACTTTC. Its translation: CASSPQTTPGANVLTF.

Concerning this clone itself: Its ends do not fully match the called genes, so a read error is possible. The V call is TRBV7-7, the J call TRBJ2-5; maybe TRBD2 (6 bases). CDR3 length equals 14 residues. The V gene's germline CDR1 is SSHAT and CDR2 FNYEAQ (reference sequence). The CDR3 nucleotides read TGTGCTAGCAGCTGGTCTGGAGGAGGGGAGACCCAGTACTTC. Protein product: CASSWSGGGETQYF.

The J gene is TRBJ2-3, the V gene TRBV15, with 10 bases that match TRBD2. The CDR3 loop spans 16 amino acids. The junction had 1 base not matched to a gene; V was cut back by 0 bases and J by 1 base. The germline V gene encodes CDR1 LNHNV and CDR2 YYDKDF (reference sequence). The CDR3 spells CATSRDLAGGTDTQYF. The CDR3 DNA reads as TGTGCCACCAGCAGAGATCTAGCGGGAGGCACAGATACGCAGTATTTT.

The chain joins TRBV9 to TRBJ2-3; D is perhaps TRBD2 (6 bases). V was trimmed by 3 bases and J by 2 bases, leaving 16 bases between them. The CDR3 runs 16 residues. CDR1 SGDLS and CDR2 YYNGEE come from the germline V gene. Here the CDR3 DNA reads TGTGCCAGCAGCGCTTCCGCGGGGCGATACACAGATACGCAGTATTTT. It encodes CASSASAGRYTDTQYF.

The chain links TRBV15 to TRBJ2-3; the D gene is possibly TRBD1 (5 bases). The V and J ends lost 8 bases and 4 bases respectively, with 16 bases between them. The germline V gene has CDR1 LNHNV and CDR2 YYDKDF (reference sequence). The CDR3 covers 14 residues. For the CDR3, the DNA is TGTGCCACCGGCGTTGGGGCGGATGCAGATACGCAGTATTTT. Its protein is CATGVGADADTQYF. Filled out from reference TRBV15 and TRBJ2-3, the complete variable domain reads DAMVIQNPRYQVTQFGKPVTLSCSQTLNHNVMYWYQQKSSQAPKLLFHYYDKDFNNEADTPDNFQSRRPNTSFCFLDIRSPGLGDTAMYLCATGVGADADTQYFGPGTRLTVL.

The chain employs TRBV28 and TRBJ2-3; TRBD2 matches 12 bases. With 5 bases clipped from V and 2 bases from J, the junction kept 5 bases outside the gene matches. CDR3 length: 16 amino acids. Germline CDR1 reads MDHEN; CDR2 reads SYDVKM. The CDR3 DNA is TGTGCCAGCAGTCCGCCTAGCGGGAGGGTCACAGATACGCAGTATTTT. This codes for CASSPPSGRVTDTQYF.

This chain joins TRBV7-8 and TRBJ2-1, with 11 bases matching TRBD2. From germline, CDR1 is SGHVS and CDR2 FQNEAQ. V lost 5 bases to trimming and J lost 2 bases; unmatched junction nucleotides: 5. The CDR3 is 16 amino acids. CDR3 coding DNA: TGTGCCAGCAGCGTCACTAGCGGGAGAACCTACAATGAGCAGTTCTTC. Translated: CASSVTSGRTYNEQFF.

The V and J genes are TRBV7-2 and TRBJ2-1; possible D gene TRBD2, 5 bases. Trimming stripped 2 bases from V and 1 base from J, with 15 bases between. Germline values: CDR1 SGHTA, CDR2 FQGNSA. The CDR3 runs 17 residues. The CDR3, as DNA: TGTGCCAGCAGCTTATTGCTTTGGACTGCTTCCTACAATGAGCAGTTCTTC. Translation: CASSLLLWTASYNEQFF.

The chain recombines TRBV7-2 with TRBJ2-5, with TRBD2 identical over 7 bases. Germline V gives CDR1 SGHTA, CDR2 FQGNSA. CDR3 size: 13 residues. J lost 5 bases, V lost 3 bases, and 3 bases had no gene match. CDR3: CASSFGEGETQYF. In DNA, the CDR3 is TGTGCCAGCAGCTTTGGGGAGGGGGAGACCCAGTACTTC.

This chain uses TRBV9 with TRBJ1-3, with D possibly matching TRBD1 (5 bases). Germline-derived CDR1 and CDR2 are SGDLS and YYNGEE. V gave up 0 bases and J gave up 2 bases, with 12 bases separating them. The CDR3 has 16 residues. The CDR3 loop reads CASSVADQGAGNTIYF. For the CDR3, the DNA is TGTGCCAGCAGCGTAGCCGACCAAGGGGCTGGAAACACCATATATTTT.